The entry that follows covers one TCR beta chain sequence. Germline and junction disagree at one end, which may indicate a read error. From the PCR reads, TCRdb called clonotypes with MiXCR, one entry per CDR3 protein. The data show approximately 20,000 distinct CDR3 sequences, around two fifths seen once. CDR3 length: 11 residues. The germline V gene has CDR1 MGHDK and CDR2 SYGVNS. This entry belongs to a study of tumor-infiltrating lymphocytes in oesophageal squamous cell carcinoma. The rearrangement joins TRBV25-1 to TRBJ1-6; D uncertain. Sequences were obtained from esophageal tumor tissue. The sequence was collected from a male donor with esophageal squamous cell carcinoma. CDR3 in amino acids: CASKSVYGYTF. In DNA form, the CDR3 reads TGTGCCAGCAAAAGCGTTTACGGCTACACCTTT.